This TCR beta chain appears in the sequencing data of a study of blood T cell repertoires in COVID-19. V gave up 1 base and J gave up 0 bases; unmatched junction bases: 5. Germline values: CDR1 SGHRS, CDR2 YFSETQ. This CDR3 is 16 amino acids long. The assay was immunoSEQ multiplex PCR, and TCRdb's table has in-frame clones only and misses some. The table has under 200,000 clones, 80% seen once. This TCR came from a man between 65 and 79 years old with active or convalescent COVID-19. Sequenced input: peripheral blood. This chain links TRBV5-1 with TRBJ2-7; 9 bases agree with TRBD2. The CDR3: CASSLWASGVSYEQYF. CDR3 nucleotides: TGCGCCAGCAGCTTGTGGGCTAGCGGGGTCTCCTACGAGCAGTACTTC.